This T cell receptor beta chain originates from a study of blood T cell repertoires in COVID-19. In the study's own analysis: Reference gene primers were amplified, and this amplification served to estimate nucleated cell counts. Assay used: immunoSEQ multiplex PCR; TCRdb lists only in-frame clones, some missing. V and J calls and clone size are given by that table; D and trimming were obtained from the DNA. Here the sample spans more than 25,000 clones, about nine tenths being singletons. Per the germline V gene, CDR1 is LGHNT and CDR2 is FRNRAP. The CDR3 sequence is 13 residues long. The V gene lost 1 base and the J gene lost 5 bases, with 7 bases spanning the gap.

Sequences were obtained from peripheral blood. The rearrangement joins TRBV12-5 to TRBJ2-3; D not resolved. This sequence was found in a man aged 55-75 years with active COVID-19. The CDR3 nucleotides are TGTGCTAGTGGTTTGGGGTCACAAGATACGCAGTATTTT. This sequence encodes CASGLGSQDTQYF.